The 22 T cell receptor beta chains below come from one sample, sequenced in a study of CD8 T cells in Susac syndrome. Reverse transcription used roughly 0.5 to 1 ug RNA and random hexamers. MiXCR, run by TCRdb on the immunoSEQ multiplex PCR reads, gives a single entry per CDR3 protein. The sample lists 210,000 or so distinct CDR3 sequences, roughly 93% occurring once. Sequencing used CD4+ T cells from PBMCs. The receptor set was obtained from a human donor with Susac syndrome.

This clonotype was recorded a few times. This CDR3 reads CASIQSHRAAEQYF. The CDR3 DNA follows: TGTGCCAGCATTCAGTCGCACAGGGCCGCCGAGCAGTACTTC. The chain combines TRBV6-1 with TRBJ2-7; possible D gene TRBD1, 6 bases. The V end lost 7 bases, the J end lost 6 bases, and 19 bases lay between the germline ends. Germline CDR1 and CDR2: MNHNS and SASEGT. The CDR3 is 14 residues long.

This clonotype showed up just once. The chain has TRBV20-1 and TRBJ1-5; no reliable D call. CDR1 DFQATT and CDR2 SNEGSKA come from the germline V gene (reference sequence). The CDR3 totals 13 residues. The V end was cut by 3 bases, the J end by 7 bases, with 13 bases between. CDR3 sequence reads: CSARRPGEQPQHF. CDR3 nucleotide sequence: TGCAGTGCTAGGAGGCCGGGAGAACAGCCCCAGCATTTT.

This chain uses TRBV11-2 with TRBJ2-1, with unresolved D. V gave up 0 bases and J gave up 5 bases, with 8 bases separating them. CDR1 is SGHAT and CDR2 is FQNNGV in the germline V gene. The CDR3 is 14 amino acids. The CDR3 nucleotides read TGTGCCAGCAGCTTAGATAATAGCAACAATGAGCAGTTCTTC. This gives the protein CASSLDNSNNEQFF.

The V call is TRBV12-3 or TRBV12-4, the J call TRBJ2-3, with 11 bases identical to TRBD2. The CDR3 sequence is 17 residues long. Trimming removed 2 bases from V and 4 bases from J; junction bases left unmatched: 8. The CDR3 sequence: CASSLRSSGGSADTQYF. The CDR3 region has the DNA TGTGCCAGCAGTTTACGTTCTAGCGGGGGGAGCGCAGATACGCAGTATTTT.

This clonotype was counted once. The chain carries TRBV29-1 and TRBJ1-5; unclear D gene. The CDR3 consists of 13 residues. Germline lookup yields CDR1 SQVTM and CDR2 ANQGSEA. The V and J ends lost 6 bases and 3 bases respectively, with 12 bases between them. CDR3 protein: CSVTQENNQPQHF. CDR3 nucleotide sequence: TGCAGCGTGACCCAGGAAAACAATCAGCCCCAGCATTTT.

This chain connects TRBV28 to TRBJ1-4; TRBD1 might be the D (6 bases). CDR1 and CDR2 (germline): MDHEN, SYDVKM. Trimming removed 6 bases from V and 3 bases from J, with 17 bases in between. The CDR3 extends over 16 amino acids. CDR3 in DNA: TGTGCCAGCAGACCTTGGCGGCCAGGGGCTAATGAAAAACTGTTTTTT. It yields the protein CASRPWRPGANEKLFF.

This chain joins TRBV20-1 and TRBJ2-5; D remains ambiguous. Trimming removed 0 bases from V and 5 bases from J, with 7 bases in between. Germline CDR1 reads DFQATT; CDR2 reads SNEGSKA (reference sequence). The CDR3 loop spans 12 amino acids. CDR3 in amino acids: CSARDSTETQYF. CDR3 nucleotides: TGCAGTGCTAGAGATTCCACGGAGACCCAGTACTTC.

The chain links TRBV15 to TRBJ2-2; TRBD1 matches at 7 bases. CDR3 length equals 14 residues. Germline V lookup: CDR1 LNHNV, CDR2 YYDKDF (reference sequence). The J segment lost 3 bases and the V segment lost 4 bases, leaving 2 bases of the junction unmatched. Here the CDR3 DNA reads TGTGCCACCAGCAAAGGGGGCTACACCGGGGAGCTGTTTTTT. Amino acid sequence: CATSKGGYTGELFF. The variable domain in full, completed from reference TRBV15 and TRBJ2-2, reads DAMVIQNPRYQVTQFGKPVTLSCSQTLNHNVMYWYQQKSSQAPKLLFHYYDKDFNNEADTPDNFQSRRPNTSFCFLDIRSPGLGDTAMYLCATSKGGYTGELFFGEGSRLTVL.

The V and J genes are TRBV15 and TRBJ1-2, with D possibly being TRBD1 (6 bases). Trimming left V 3 bases short and J 10 bases short, with 12 bases between. CDR1 LNHNV and CDR2 YYDKDF come from the germline V gene (reference sequence). The CDR3 runs to 12 residues. For the CDR3, the DNA is TGTGCCACCAGCAGGGCACAGGGAGACTACACCTTC. Its translation is CATSRAQGDYTF.

The rearrangement uses TRBV4-2 and TRBJ1-4; no reliable D call. Germline lookup yields CDR1 LGHNA and CDR2 YNFKEQ. Trimming left V 1 base short and J 0 bases short, with 12 bases between. The CDR3 loop spans 17 amino acids. The CDR3 loop is CASSQVSGRTTNEKLFF. The CDR3 coding sequence is TGTGCCAGCAGCCAAGTCTCGGGCAGGACAACTAATGAAAAACTGTTTTTT.

CDR3 region: CASSLVGRLNTEAFF. CDR3 nucleotides: TGTGCCAGCAGCTTAGTGGGCAGACTGAACACTGAAGCTTTCTTT. The rearrangement links TRBV7-6 to TRBJ1-1, with D unresolved. The CDR3 is made up of 15 amino acids. Germline V gene sequence: CDR1 SGHVS, CDR2 FNYEAQ. V was cut by 1 base and J by 0 bases, with 9 bases left in between.

The rearrangement uses TRBV10-3 and TRBJ1-6, with D perhaps TRBD1 (5 bases). The length of the CDR3 is 18 residues. The V gene lost 3 bases and the J gene lost 10 bases, with 25 bases spanning the gap. Looked up from germline, CDR1 is ENHRY and CDR2 is SYGVKD. DNA of the CDR3: TGTGCCATCAGTGACCCCCGCGGGTCTACAGGTTTAAGGTCACCCCTCCACTTT. Translation: CAISDPRGSTGLRSPLHF.

This clonotype has only one observation. This chain uses TRBV5-6 with TRBJ1-2, with D unresolved. Between the trimmed V and J ends, which lost 4 bases and 2 bases, there was a span of 15 bases. This CDR3 is built from 15 residues. Germline CDR1 and CDR2: SGHDT and YYEEEE. This CDR3 is CASSTYIPRNYGYTF. CDR3 sequence (DNA): TGTGCCAGCAGCACCTACATACCGAGAAACTATGGCTACACCTTC.

The CDR3 nucleotides are TGCGCCAGCAGCCCTGGAACGGGGGGGAGAAACACCGGGGAGCTGTTTTTT. Its translation: CASSPGTGGRNTGELFF. The chain recombines TRBV5-1 with TRBJ2-2; TRBD2 aligns across 8 bases. The V segment lost 4 bases and the J segment 2 bases; nucleotides outside the gene matches: 10. The V gene's germline CDR1 is SGHRS and CDR2 YFSETQ. The CDR3 sequence is 17 residues long.

This clonotype has more than one count but fewer than ten. V usage is TRBV6-2 or TRBV6-3 and J usage is TRBJ1-2, with no clear D. This CDR3 is 12 amino acids long. Germline CDR1 is MNHEY and CDR2 is SVGEGT. V was cut by 4 bases and J by 3 bases, with 6 bases left in between. CDR3 sequence: CASSSTDYGYTF. The CDR3 region has the DNA TGTGCCAGCAGTTCCACAGACTATGGCTACACCTTC.

The rearrangement joins TRBV6-6 to TRBJ1-2; TRBD1 is a possible D gene (5 bases). The CDR3 is made up of 13 amino acids. Germline loops: CDR1 MNHNY, CDR2 SVGAGI (reference sequence). V was pared by 6 bases and J by 3 bases, with 11 bases between. CDR3 DNA: TGTGCCAGCAGCACCGGGACCTACTATGGCTACACCTTC. Translating gives CASSTGTYYGYTF.

The chain joins TRBV29-1 to TRBJ2-2; 8 bases agree with TRBD1. CDR3 size: 14 residues. The germline gives CDR1 SQVTM, CDR2 ANQGSEA. V was clipped by 7 bases and J by 6 bases; unmatched bases: 10. The CDR3 sequence is CSALRGPSSGELFF. The DNA for the CDR3 is TGCAGCGCCCTCAGGGGGCCATCATCCGGGGAGCTGTTTTTT.

The CDR3 DNA reads as TGTGCCAGCCCCCGGACAGGGGGCGAGCAGTACTTC. It translates to CASPRTGGEQYF. V is TRBV18 and J is TRBJ2-7, with 10 nucleotides matching TRBD1. The V segment lost 8 bases and the J segment 6 bases; nucleotides outside the gene matches: 4. Germline V gene sequence: CDR1 KGHSH, CDR2 LQKENI. CDR3 length equals 12 residues. The variable domain in full, with the rest retrieved from reference TRBV18 and TRBJ2-7, is NAGVMQNPRHLVRRRGQEARLRCSPMKGHSHVYWYRQLPEEGLKFMVYLQKENIIDESGMPKERFSAEFPKEGPSILRIQQVVRGDSAAYFCASPRTGGEQYFGPGTRLTVT.

The chain employs TRBV6-5 and TRBJ2-7, with D maybe TRBD1 (5 bases). Trimming stripped 4 bases from V and 8 bases from J, with 9 bases between. The CDR3 is 11 amino acids. CDR1 is MNHEY, CDR2 SVGAGI, per germline. The DNA for the CDR3 is TGTGCCAGCAGTTCGACAGCCCAGCAGTACTTC. Protein sequence: CASSSTAQQYF.

The count of this clonotype is one. The chain employs TRBV3-1 and TRBJ1-1; the match to TRBD1 covers 7 bases. The CDR3 is made up of 14 amino acids. Germline V gene sequence: CDR1 LGHDT, CDR2 YNNKEL (reference sequence). Trimming removed 4 bases from V and 7 bases from J; junction bases left unmatched: 9. CDR3 nucleotides: TGTGCCAGCAGCCGGACACACGACAGGGTTGAAGCTTTCTTT. Amino acids: CASSRTHDRVEAFF.

The chain uses TRBV5-1 and TRBJ1-1; the D gene is possibly TRBD1 (5 bases). Germline V CDR1 and CDR2: SGHRS, YFSETQ. V shed 0 bases and J shed 3 bases, with 9 bases lying between them. The CDR3 runs 14 residues. The CDR3 protein is CASSLGQSDTEAFF. The CDR3 nucleotides are TGCGCCAGCAGCTTGGGACAGTCGGACACTGAAGCTTTCTTT.

The chain links TRBV4-2 to TRBJ1-2; no clear D. Trimming pared 1 base from V and 8 bases from J, leaving 8 bases between. Looked up from germline, CDR1 is LGHNA and CDR2 is YNFKEQ. The CDR3 totals 12 residues. In nucleotides, the CDR3 is TGTGCCAGCAGCCAAGCGACCGGCGGCTACACCTTC. The encoded protein is CASSQATGGYTF.